These 10 T cell receptor beta chains were all obtained from the same sample, sequenced in a study of OX40 agonist ivuxolimab in advanced cancers. Repertoires were generated with immunoSEQ multiplex PCR, while TCRdb's copy carries only in-frame clones and drops some. This repertoire shows approximately 58,000 clones, 70% to 90% found once; its top ten account for about 0.8%. Sequencing used CD4+ or CD8+ T cells sorted from blood, obtained in a trial of the OX40 agonist ivuxolimab. All receptors derive from an adult with an advanced solid tumor such as melanoma, head and neck, liver or kidney cancer.

This clone came up once. The chain links TRBV15 to TRBJ2-3; the D is unclear. The CDR3 covers 13 residues. The V gene lost 4 bases and the J gene lost 2 bases, with 7 bases spanning the gap. Looked up from germline, CDR1 is LNHNV and CDR2 is YYDKDF (reference sequence). For the CDR3, the DNA is TGTGCCACCAGCAACCGGTACACAGATACGCAGTATTTT. It translates to CATSNRYTDTQYF.

This chain joins TRBV6-5 and TRBJ1-5; the D is unclear. Per germline, CDR1 MNHEY and CDR2 SVGAGI. V was trimmed by 6 bases and J by 5 bases, leaving 11 bases between them. This CDR3 spans 13 amino acids. The CDR3 sequence: CASSLGFDQPQHF. The CDR3 DNA follows: TGTGCCAGCAGCCTAGGATTTGATCAGCCCCAGCATTTT.

This clone is a singleton in its sample. The V call is TRBV28, the J call TRBJ2-2, with 12 positions matching TRBD2. There are 16 residues in the CDR3. The germline gives CDR1 MDHEN, CDR2 SYDVKM. The ends lost 5 bases at V and 6 bases at J; junction bases unmatched: 7. The CDR3 sequence is CASSSPTSGSPGELFF. CDR3 DNA: TGTGCCAGCAGTAGTCCGACTAGCGGGAGTCCCGGGGAGCTGTTTTTT.

The genes are TRBV28 and TRBJ2-3; 9 bases are a match to TRBD2. CDR3 length: 15 residues. Germline CDR1 is MDHEN and CDR2 is SYDVKM. With 2 bases clipped from V and 6 bases from J, the junction kept 6 bases outside the gene matches. This CDR3 is CASSLPGLALDTQYF. The DNA of the CDR3 is TGTGCCAGCAGTTTACCGGGACTAGCACTCGATACGCAGTATTTT.

This clone was seen once. CDR3 nucleotide sequence: TGTGCCAGCAGGGGGACAGGGGGCCCTGAAAAACTGTTTTTT. Its protein is CASRGTGGPEKLFF. The chain carries TRBV2 and TRBJ1-4; 12 bases match TRBD1. From germline, CDR1 is SNHLY and CDR2 FYNNEI. The CDR3 has 14 amino acids. V was pared by 6 bases and J by 7 bases, with 3 bases of the junction left unmatched.

V gene TRBV7-2 combines with J gene TRBJ1-3; D is uncertain. The CDR3 runs 14 residues. Trimming took 2 bases from V and 4 from J, leaving 9 bases between them. CDR1 is SGHTA, CDR2 FQGNSA, per germline. The CDR3 here is CASSLLGRGNTIYF. DNA of the CDR3: TGTGCCAGCAGCTTACTAGGGAGAGGAAACACCATATATTTT.

This clone was seen a few times. J is TRBJ2-7 and V is TRBV29-1; D may be TRBD1 (6 bases). CDR3 length: 15 amino acids. Germline V CDR1 and CDR2: SQVTM, ANQGSEA. The V end lost 0 bases, the J end lost 0 bases, and 12 bases lay between the germline ends. The CDR3 bases are TGCAGCGTTGAAGAGACGGACAGTTACTCCTACGAGCAGTACTTC. This translates into CSVEETDSYSYEQYF.

This clone has just a few counts. The rearrangement links TRBV19 to TRBJ2-7; D gene uncertain. In germline, CDR1 is LNHDA, CDR2 SQIVND (reference sequence). The CDR3 runs to 16 residues. V dropped 5 bases and J dropped 3 bases, with 20 bases sitting between them. CDR3 nucleotide sequence: TGTGCCAGTAGTTTGAACGGGCCGAAAGGCATCTACGAGCAGTACTTC. It specifies CASSLNGPKGIYEQYF.

The chain has TRBV27 and TRBJ2-7, with D perhaps matching TRBD2 (5 bases). The CDR3 covers 14 residues. Germline loops: CDR1 MNHEY, CDR2 SMNVEV (reference sequence). Trimming cost V 3 bases and J 6 bases, with 15 bases left between them. For the CDR3, the DNA is TGTGCCAGCAGTTTTTCTCCCCGCGGAGGCGAGCAGTACTTC. It yields the protein CASSFSPRGGEQYF.

This clone was counted once. The chain carries TRBV29-1 and TRBJ1-1; unclear D gene. The CDR3 is 9 residues long. Germline V CDR1 and CDR2: SQVTM, ANQGSEA. Between the trimmed V and J ends, which lost 1 base and 10 bases, there was a span of 4 bases. The CDR3 DNA reads TGCAGCGTTGAAGGTAGAGCTTTCTTT. It yields the protein CSVEGRAFF.